One sample yielded the 8 T cell receptor beta chains listed below, sequenced in a study of cytomegalovirus exposure and HLA in healthy donors. PCR used 60 Vbeta primers and 13 Jbeta primers. TCRdb's copy holds only in-frame clones and misses some; the assay was immunoSEQ multiplex PCR. The data contain 100,000 or so clones, around three quarters of them singletons. The source material was PBMCs. These receptors originate from a man younger than 45 in good health and CMV-seronegative.

The chain has TRBV5-1 and TRBJ2-6, with 12 bases fitting TRBD1. V trimming: 3 bases; J trimming: 4 bases; junction bases outside the gene matches: 14. This CDR3 spans 20 amino acids. Germline V gene lookup returns CDR1 SGHRS and CDR2 YFSETQ. CDR3 nucleotide sequence: TGCGCCAGCAGCTCTCCGGGACAGGGGGCTCAAGTGGACGGGGCCAACGTCCTGACTTTC. Its protein product is CASSSPGQGAQVDGANVLTF. Combining the CDR3 with reference TRBV5-1 and TRBJ2-6 gives the whole variable domain KAGVTQTPRYLIKTRGQQVTLSCSPISGHRSVSWYQQTPGQGLQFLFEYFSETQRNKGNFPGRFSGRQFSNSRSEMNVSTLELGDSALYLCASSSPGQGAQVDGANVLTFGAGSRLTVL.

This chain joins TRBV19 and TRBJ1-5; 10 bases map to TRBD1. V was clipped by 4 bases and J by 9 bases; unmatched bases: 9. Germline CDR1 and CDR2: LNHDA and SQIVND (reference sequence). This CDR3 spans 15 amino acids. The CDR3 DNA reads as TGTGCCAGTAGTACTCAGACAGGGGGCGCCGGGCCCCAGCATTTT. Protein product: CASSTQTGGAGPQHF.

This chain connects TRBV18 to TRBJ2-7; TRBD1 matches at 7 bases. The CDR3 is 17 amino acids. CDR1 KGHSH and CDR2 LQKENI come from the germline V gene. J lost 5 bases, V lost 3 bases, and 16 bases had no gene match. CDR3 in DNA: TGTGCCAGCTCACCGGAAGCCGGGGACAGTCTCCTCAACGAGCAGTACTTC. Translation: CASSPEAGDSLLNEQYF.

A few counts support this clone. The chain combines TRBV7-6 with TRBJ2-7; 10 nucleotides align to TRBD2. V shed 5 bases and J 3 bases; nucleotides not matched to a gene: 10. Germline CDR1 SGHVS, CDR2 FNYEAQ. The CDR3 runs 16 residues. The CDR3, as DNA: TGTGCCAGCAGCCTGACCATGACTAGCGGGCTCTACGAGCAGTACTTC. The encoded protein is CASSLTMTSGLYEQYF. The full variable domain, rest sourced from reference TRBV7-6 and TRBJ2-7, is GAGVSQSPRYKVTKRGQDVALRCDPISGHVSLYWYRQALGQGPEFLTYFNYEAQQDKSGLPNDRFSAERPEGSISTLTIQRTEQRDSAMYRCASSLTMTSGLYEQYFGPGTRLTVT.

This sequence joins TRBV2 and TRBJ1-5; 9 positions agree with TRBD1. This CDR3 has 15 amino acids. Germline trimming cut 7 bases from V and 5 bases from J; bases unmatched to any gene: 9. Germline V gene lookup returns CDR1 SNHLY and CDR2 FYNNEI. CDR3 nucleotides: TGTGCCAGCACCTTCGGACAGGGGATCGATCAGCCCCAGCATTTT. It yields the protein CASTFGQGIDQPQHF.

V usage is TRBV6-5 and J usage is TRBJ1-1; D unresolved. The CDR3 is 14 amino acids. Germline CDR1 and CDR2: MNHEY and SVGAGI. Trimming cost V 2 bases and J 6 bases, with 13 bases left between them. As DNA, the CDR3 is TGTGCCAGCAGTTACCCGGCCCCGGGAGCTGAAGCTTTCTTT. It yields the protein CASSYPAPGAEAFF.

The V call is TRBV6-4, the J call TRBJ1-5; TRBD1 is a possible D gene (5 bases). CDR1 is MRHNA and CDR2 is SNTAGT in the germline V gene. This CDR3 region has 16 residues. Trimming shortened V by 3 bases and J by 6 bases, and 18 bases separated the two germline ends. The CDR3 region has the DNA TGTGCCAGCAGTGAGAAGGACTTGGTCGGGGGTCAGCCCCAGCATTTT. Translating gives CASSEKDLVGGQPQHF.

CDR3 bases: TGTGCCAGTCGACTAGCTCCCAGCAATGAGCAGTTCTTC. Protein: CASRLAPSNEQFF. The V and J genes are TRBV7-9 and TRBJ2-1; 7 nucleotides align to TRBD2. Germline trimming cut 9 bases from V and 6 bases from J; bases unmatched to any gene: 8. The germline V gene encodes CDR1 SEHNR and CDR2 FQNEAQ (reference sequence). The CDR3 has 13 amino acids.